These 7 T cell receptor beta chains were all obtained from the same sample, sequenced in a study of T cells in Graves' hyperthyroidism and ophthalmopathy. TCR beta CDR3 regions were amplified from RNA. In the first-round RT-PCR of the TCR CDR3, the HTBI primer set was used. TCRdb ran MiXCR on the multiplex PCR reads and lists one entry per CDR3 protein. The data show 500,000 to 650,000 distinct CDR3 sequences, roughly a sixth seen once. Sequencing used blood. These receptors were taken from a young woman with Graves' ophthalmopathy.

This clonotype showed up just a few times. The rearrangement uses TRBV24-1 and TRBJ2-6; D may correspond to TRBD1 or TRBD2 (6 bases each). The CDR3 runs to 16 residues. CDR1 KGHDR and CDR2 SFDVKD come from the germline V gene. V was shortened by 5 bases and J by 4 bases, with 14 bases between the two germline ends. CDR3 region: CATSARGRLGANVLTF. The CDR3 coding sequence is TGTGCCACCAGTGCACGGGGGCGTTTAGGGGCCAACGTCCTGACTTTC.

In regard to this clonotype: The junction differs from germline at one of its ends, possibly a read error. The CDR3 DNA follows: TGTGCCGGCAGCCGACAGGGGGAGCTGTTTTTT. This gives the protein CAGSRQGELFF. The chain recombines TRBV5-4 with TRBJ2-2, with D tentatively TRBD1 (5 bases). Germline CDR1 reads SGHNT; CDR2 reads YYREEE (reference sequence). This CDR3 comprises 11 residues. The full variable domain, completed using reference TRBV5-4 and TRBJ2-2, is ETGVTQSPTHLIKTRGQQVTLRCSSQSGHNTVSWYQQALGQGPQFIFQYYREEENGRGNFPPRFSGLQFPNYSSELNVNALELDDSALYLCAGSRQGELFFGEGSRLTVL.

In this sample, this clonotype turned up many times. The chain is built from TRBV3-1 and TRBJ1-2; D call uncertain. From germline, CDR1 is LGHDT and CDR2 YNNKEL (reference sequence). The V end lost 0 bases, the J end lost 3 bases, and 8 bases lay between the germline ends. There are 14 residues in the CDR3. The CDR3 region is CASSQEDGYYGYTF. For the CDR3, the DNA is TGTGCCAGCAGCCAAGAAGACGGATACTATGGCTACACCTTC.

This clonotype was detected many times. J is TRBJ2-7 and V is TRBV18; tentative D call: TRBD1 (5 bases). This CDR3 is built from 13 residues. The V and J ends lost 2 bases and 4 bases respectively, with 9 bases between them. The germline CDR1 and CDR2 sequences are KGHSH and LQKENI. CDR3 protein: CASSPATEYEQYF. CDR3 in DNA: TGTGCCAGCTCACCAGCGACAGAATACGAGCAGTACTTC.

This chain joins TRBV4-2 and TRBJ2-1; 8 bases line up with TRBD2. With 1 base clipped from V and 5 bases from J, the junction kept 7 bases outside the gene matches. Germline CDR1 LGHNA, CDR2 YNFKEQ. The CDR3 length is 16 residues. The CDR3 loop reads CASSQAWREEDNEQFF. DNA for the CDR3: TGTGCCAGCAGCCAAGCGTGGCGGGAGGAGGACAATGAGCAGTTCTTC.

The gene calls are TRBV7-9 and TRBJ2-3; a weak D match, TRBD2 (6 bases). Germline CDR1 and CDR2: SEHNR and FQNEAQ (reference sequence). The CDR3 is made up of 15 amino acids. Trimming left V 1 base short and J 1 base short, with 9 bases between. For the CDR3, the DNA is TGTGCCAGCAGCTTAGGACGGGAGCGCACAGATACGCAGTATTTT. As protein: CASSLGRERTDTQYF. The full variable domain, in which reference TRBV7-9 and TRBJ2-3 provide the parts outside the CDR3, is DTGVSQNPRHKITKRGQNVTFRCDPISEHNRLYWYRQTLGQGPEFLTYFQNEAQLEKSRLLSDRFSAERPKGSFSTLEIQRTEQGDSAMYLCASSLGRERTDTQYFGPGTRLTVL.

The chain couples TRBV19 to TRBJ2-2; weak D call: TRBD2 (7 bases). Trimming removed 3 bases from V and 4 bases from J, with 15 bases in between. The CDR3 contains 16 residues. Germline values: CDR1 LNHDA, CDR2 SQIVND (reference sequence). DNA of the CDR3: TGTGCCAGTAGTATTGAGAGCGGGACAATCACCGGGGAGCTGTTTTTT. It codes for CASSIESGTITGELFF. The full variable domain, completed using reference TRBV19 and TRBJ2-2, is DGGITQSPKYLFRKEGQNVTLSCEQNLNHDAMYWYRQDPGQGLRLIYYSQIVNDFQKGDIAEGYSVSREKKESFPLTVTSAQKNPTAFYLCASSIESGTITGELFFGEGSRLTVL.